This passage covers 16 T cell receptor beta chains from one sample sequenced in a study of cytomegalovirus exposure and HLA in healthy donors. Primers included in the PCR were 60 Vbeta and 13 Jbeta primers. The protocol was immunoSEQ multiplex PCR, while the TCRdb copy is restricted to in-frame clones and leaves out a portion. The table lists 82,000 or so clones, around 10% of them singletons, with approximately 25% in the top ten. Sample: PBMCs. These receptors all stem from a man aged 55-75 years in good health and CMV-seropositive.

This chain uses TRBV6-5 with TRBJ2-1; 12 nucleotides line up with TRBD2. CDR3 size: 14 residues. Looked up from germline, CDR1 is MNHEY and CDR2 is SVGAGI. V was pared by 6 bases and J by 5 bases, with 2 bases of the junction left unmatched. The CDR3 DNA is TGTGCCAGCAGGACTAGCGGGGGTGACAATGAGCAGTTCTTC. Its translation is CASRTSGGDNEQFF.

This clone was counted a few times. The V and J genes are TRBV9 and TRBJ2-3, with no clear D. From germline, CDR1 is SGDLS and CDR2 YYNGEE. The germline V and J ends were trimmed by 2 bases and 0 bases, with 10 bases remaining between them. CDR3 length: 15 amino acids. CDR3 nucleotide sequence: TGTGCCAGCAGCGTCACCAGGATGAGCACAGATACGCAGTATTTT. It is translated as CASSVTRMSTDTQYF.

In this sample, this clone turned up a few times. V is TRBV6-1 and J is TRBJ1-2; a weak D match, TRBD1 (6 bases). There are 14 residues in the CDR3. V lost 3 bases and J 6 bases, leaving 14 bases between the germline ends. Germline V gene sequence: CDR1 MNHNS, CDR2 SASEGT. The DNA of the CDR3 is TGTGCCAGCAGTGACCCGGGCTCAGGGGATGGCTACACCTTC. It specifies CASSDPGSGDGYTF.

This chain connects TRBV2 to TRBJ2-7; 9 bases agree with TRBD1. There are 16 residues in the CDR3. Germline V CDR1 and CDR2: SNHLY, FYNNEI. Losses at the gene ends were 5 bases for V and 3 bases for J; bases not matched to a gene: 11. As DNA, the CDR3 is TGTGCCAGCAGTCCAGACAGGGGGGTCGTCCTCTACGAGCAGTACTTC. This sequence encodes CASSPDRGVVLYEQYF.

The chain joins TRBV2 to TRBJ1-5; TRBD1 matches 11 bases. The germline gives CDR1 SNHLY, CDR2 FYNNEI. This CDR3 region has 18 residues. V lost 10 bases to trimming and J lost 0 bases; unmatched junction nucleotides: 14. The CDR3 sequence is CATRGGTGGTFSNQPQHF. DNA of the CDR3: TGTGCCACCAGGGGAGGGACAGGGGGAACTTTTAGCAATCAGCCCCAGCATTTT.

This clone was observed a handful of times. This chain links TRBV18 with TRBJ2-4; 8 bases agree with TRBD1. The CDR3 runs to 16 residues. Germline trimming cut 0 bases from V and 9 bases from J; bases unmatched to any gene: 10. Germline CDR1 KGHSH, CDR2 LQKENI. CDR3 in DNA: TGTGCCAGCTCACCACCTGGCGGGGACAGGAAAGGCATTCAGTACTTC. Translating gives CASSPPGGDRKGIQYF.

V usage is TRBV7-8 and J usage is TRBJ1-3, with TRBD1 matching over 8 bases. The CDR3 is made up of 16 amino acids. With V trimmed by 5 bases and J by 0 bases, 6 bases remained unmatched. Germline values: CDR1 SGHVS, CDR2 FQNEAQ. CDR3 in DNA: TGTGCCAGCAGCCCGACAGGGGTGAACTCTGGAAACACCATATATTTT. Translated: CASSPTGVNSGNTIYF.

Details on this clone: At one end, the junction sequence differs from germline, possibly due to a read error. The V and J genes are TRBV7-7 and TRBJ2-5; TRBD2 matches at 12 bases. CDR1 is SSHAT and CDR2 is FNYEAQ in the germline V gene (reference sequence). The CDR3 loop spans 14 amino acids. This CDR3 is CASSLGTSGETQYF. For the CDR3, the DNA is TGTGCTAGCAGCTTGGGGACTAGCGGGGAGACCCAGTACTTC.

This clone was detected only a few times. CDR3 region: CASSLGSTVNSPLHF. For the CDR3, the DNA is TGTGCCAGCAGCCTAGGTAGTACCGTTAATTCACCCCTCCACTTT. The rearrangement links TRBV5-6 to TRBJ1-6; D not resolved. Germline V gene data show CDR1 as SGHDT and CDR2 as YYEEEE. The ends were cut back, 4 bases at V and 6 bases at J, with 14 bases in the middle. CDR3 size: 15 residues.

This clone was detected only a few times. This sequence joins TRBV5-6 and TRBJ2-2, with D maybe TRBD1 (5 bases). Germline V gene sequence: CDR1 SGHDT, CDR2 YYEEEE. Trimming took 3 bases from V and 1 from J, leaving 13 bases between them. The CDR3 has 16 residues. This CDR3 reads CASSYQGIRNTGELFF. The CDR3 region has the DNA TGTGCCAGCAGCTACCAGGGTATCAGGAACACCGGGGAGCTGTTTTTT.

The gene calls are TRBV5-8 and TRBJ1-4; 9 nucleotides match TRBD1. J was trimmed by 3 bases and V by 2 bases; bases with no gene match: 8. CDR1 and CDR2 (germline): SGHTS, YDEGEE. The CDR3 runs 17 residues. The CDR3 protein is CASSFGTGMGPNEKLFF. In DNA, the CDR3 is TGTGCCAGCAGCTTTGGGACAGGGATGGGGCCTAATGAAAAACTGTTTTTT.

This clone has a handful of counts. The chain has TRBV7-9 and TRBJ2-7; D is perhaps TRBD2 (6 bases). Germline V gives CDR1 SEHNR, CDR2 FQNEAQ (reference sequence). The CDR3 covers 14 residues. Between the trimmed V and J ends, which lost 7 bases and 4 bases, there was a span of 17 bases. The CDR3 coding sequence is TGTGCCAGCACCATGGAGGGTCCATGGTACGAGCAGTACTTC. It translates to CASTMEGPWYEQYF.

The V call is TRBV10-2, the J call TRBJ1-4, with 7 bases fitting TRBD1. The ends lost 4 bases at V and 10 bases at J; junction bases unmatched: 6. The CDR3 has 13 residues. Germline CDR1 reads WSHSY; CDR2 reads SAAADI. CDR3 nucleotides: TGCGCCAGCAGTGCGCAGGGGGAAGGAAAACTGTTTTTT. This gives the protein CASSAQGEGKLFF.

V is TRBV28 and J is TRBJ2-6; TRBD2 matches 7 bases. V lost 5 bases, J lost 0 bases, and 10 bases stayed unmatched. The CDR3 sequence is 18 residues long. CDR1 is MDHEN and CDR2 is SYDVKM in the germline V gene. The CDR3, as DNA: TGTGCCAGCAGTCACAGAGCGGGGAATCCCTCTGGGGCCAACGTCCTGACTTTC. Encoded protein: CASSHRAGNPSGANVLTF.

This clone was counted between two and nine times. The chain couples TRBV19 to TRBJ1-1, with D unresolved. Per germline, CDR1 LNHDA and CDR2 SQIVND (reference sequence). V was pared by 7 bases and J by 3 bases, with 18 bases between. The CDR3 covers 15 residues. Here the CDR3 DNA reads TGTGCCAGTATTGGAGGGCCGTTTATGGACACTGAAGCTTTCTTT. Protein product: CASIGGPFMDTEAFF.

Here the CDR3 DNA reads TGTGCCAGCAGCGTAGTGGACACCACTAACTATGGCTACACCTTC. It translates to CASSVVDTTNYGYTF. V usage is TRBV9 and J usage is TRBJ1-2; weak D call: TRBD1 (5 bases). Per germline, CDR1 SGDLS and CDR2 YYNGEE. This CDR3 region has 15 residues. V was pared by 0 bases and J by 0 bases, with 9 bases between.